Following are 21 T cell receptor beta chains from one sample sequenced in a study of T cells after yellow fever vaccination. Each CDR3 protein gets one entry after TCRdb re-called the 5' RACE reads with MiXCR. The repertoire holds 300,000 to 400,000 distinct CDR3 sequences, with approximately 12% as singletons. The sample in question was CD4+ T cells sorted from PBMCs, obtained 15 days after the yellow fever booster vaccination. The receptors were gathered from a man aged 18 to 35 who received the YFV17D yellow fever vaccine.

The CDR3 loop reads CASSLMGLSNQPQHF. CDR3 sequence (DNA): TGTGCCAGCAGCTTAATGGGGTTGTCTAATCAGCCCCAGCATTTT. The chain is built from TRBV11-2 and TRBJ1-5, with D hard to call. Trimming took 2 bases from V and 4 from J, leaving 12 bases between them. Germline CDR1 and CDR2: SGHAT and FQNNGV. The CDR3 contains 15 residues. Combining the CDR3 with reference TRBV11-2 and TRBJ1-5 gives the whole variable domain EAGVAQSPRYKIIEKRQSVAFWCNPISGHATLYWYQQILGQGPKLLIQFQNNGVVDDSQLPKDRFSAERLKGVDSTLKIQPAKLEDSAVYLCASSLMGLSNQPQHFGDGTRLSIL.

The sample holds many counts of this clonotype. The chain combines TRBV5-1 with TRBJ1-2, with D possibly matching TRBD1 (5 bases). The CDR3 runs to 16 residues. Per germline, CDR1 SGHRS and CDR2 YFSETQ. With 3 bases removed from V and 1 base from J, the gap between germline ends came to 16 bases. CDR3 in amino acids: CASSSDGGSLNYGYTF. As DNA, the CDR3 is TGCGCCAGCAGCTCGGACGGGGGGAGCCTTAACTATGGCTACACCTTC. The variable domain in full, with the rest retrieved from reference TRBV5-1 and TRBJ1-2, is KAGVTQTPRYLIKTRGQQVTLSCSPISGHRSVSWYQQTPGQGLQFLFEYFSETQRNKGNFPGRFSGRQFSNSRSEMNVSTLELGDSALYLCASSSDGGSLNYGYTFGSGTRLTVV.

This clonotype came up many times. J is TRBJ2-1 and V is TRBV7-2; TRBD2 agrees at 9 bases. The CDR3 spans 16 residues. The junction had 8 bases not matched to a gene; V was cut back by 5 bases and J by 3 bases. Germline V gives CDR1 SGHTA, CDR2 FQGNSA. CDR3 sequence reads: CASSPTVRGGYNEQFF. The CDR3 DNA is TGTGCCAGCAGCCCCACCGTGCGGGGGGGCTACAATGAGCAGTTCTTC.

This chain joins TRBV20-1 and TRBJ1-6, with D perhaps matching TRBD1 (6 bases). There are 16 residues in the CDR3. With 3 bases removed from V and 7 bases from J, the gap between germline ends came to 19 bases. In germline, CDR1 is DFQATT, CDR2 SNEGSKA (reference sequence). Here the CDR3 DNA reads TGCAGTGCTAGTAACCCAACAGGGTCGGGGAATTCACCCCTCCACTTT. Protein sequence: CSASNPTGSGNSPLHF.

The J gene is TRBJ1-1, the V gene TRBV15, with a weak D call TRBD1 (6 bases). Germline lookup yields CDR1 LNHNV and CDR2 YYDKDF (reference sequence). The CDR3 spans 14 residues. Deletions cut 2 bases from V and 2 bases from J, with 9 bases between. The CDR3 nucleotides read TGTGCCACCAGCAGATACAGGGATAACACTGAAGCTTTCTTT. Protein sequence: CATSRYRDNTEAFF.

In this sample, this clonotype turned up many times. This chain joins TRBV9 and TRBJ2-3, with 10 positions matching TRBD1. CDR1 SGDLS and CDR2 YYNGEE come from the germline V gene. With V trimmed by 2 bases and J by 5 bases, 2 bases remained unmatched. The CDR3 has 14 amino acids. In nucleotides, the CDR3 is TGTGCCAGCAGCGTGACAGGGGGCAAAGATACGCAGTATTTT. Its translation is CASSVTGGKDTQYF.

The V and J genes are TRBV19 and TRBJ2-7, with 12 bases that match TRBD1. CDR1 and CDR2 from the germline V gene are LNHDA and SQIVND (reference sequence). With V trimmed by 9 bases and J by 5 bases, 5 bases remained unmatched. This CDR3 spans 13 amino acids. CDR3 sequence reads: CASSGTGGDEQYF. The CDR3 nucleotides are TGTGCCAGCTCCGGGACAGGGGGCGACGAGCAGTACTTC. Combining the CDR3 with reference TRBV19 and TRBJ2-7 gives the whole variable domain DGGITQSPKYLFRKEGQNVTLSCEQNLNHDAMYWYRQDPGQGLRLIYYSQIVNDFQKGDIAEGYSVSREKKESFPLTVTSAQKNPTAFYLCASSGTGGDEQYFGPGTRLTVT.

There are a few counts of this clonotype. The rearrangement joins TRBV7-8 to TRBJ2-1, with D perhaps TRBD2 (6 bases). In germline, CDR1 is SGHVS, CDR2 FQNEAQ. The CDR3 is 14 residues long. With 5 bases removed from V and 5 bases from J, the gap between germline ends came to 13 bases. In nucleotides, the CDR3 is TGTGCCAGCAGCCGGCCGGACTACCACAATGAGCAGTTCTTC. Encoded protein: CASSRPDYHNEQFF.

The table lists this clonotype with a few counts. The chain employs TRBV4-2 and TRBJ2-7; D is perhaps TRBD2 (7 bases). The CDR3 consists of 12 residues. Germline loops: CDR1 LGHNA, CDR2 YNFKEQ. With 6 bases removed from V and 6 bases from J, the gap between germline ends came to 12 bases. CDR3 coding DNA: TGTGCCAGCAGTGGGGGGGCCTTCGAGCAGTACTTC. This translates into CASSGGAFEQYF.

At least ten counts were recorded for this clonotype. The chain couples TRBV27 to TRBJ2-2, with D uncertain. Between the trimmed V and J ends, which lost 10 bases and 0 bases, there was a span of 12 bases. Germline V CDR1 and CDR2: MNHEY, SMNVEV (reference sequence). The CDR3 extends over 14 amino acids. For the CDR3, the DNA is TGTGCCACCGCGCTTTTCGCGAACACCGGGGAGCTGTTTTTT. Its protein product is CATALFANTGELFF.

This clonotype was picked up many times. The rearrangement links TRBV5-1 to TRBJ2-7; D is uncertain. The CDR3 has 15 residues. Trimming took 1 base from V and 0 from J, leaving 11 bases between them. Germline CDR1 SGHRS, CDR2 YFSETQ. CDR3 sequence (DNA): TGCGCCAGCAGCTTGAGTCCGGAGAGCTCCTACGAGCAGTACTTC. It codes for CASSLSPESSYEQYF.

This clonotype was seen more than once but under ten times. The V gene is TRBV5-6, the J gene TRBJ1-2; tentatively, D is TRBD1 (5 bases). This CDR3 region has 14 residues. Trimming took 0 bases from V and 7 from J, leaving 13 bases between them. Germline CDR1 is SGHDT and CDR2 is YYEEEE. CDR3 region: CASSLESIQGGYTF. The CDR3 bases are TGTGCCAGCAGCTTGGAGTCAATCCAGGGTGGCTACACCTTC.

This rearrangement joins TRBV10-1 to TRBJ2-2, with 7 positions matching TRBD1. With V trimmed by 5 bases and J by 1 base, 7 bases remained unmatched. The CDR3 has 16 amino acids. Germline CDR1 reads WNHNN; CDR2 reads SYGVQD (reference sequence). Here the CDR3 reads CASSLDRLMNTGELFF. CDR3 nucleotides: TGCGCCAGCAGTTTGGACAGGTTGATGAACACCGGGGAGCTGTTTTTT.

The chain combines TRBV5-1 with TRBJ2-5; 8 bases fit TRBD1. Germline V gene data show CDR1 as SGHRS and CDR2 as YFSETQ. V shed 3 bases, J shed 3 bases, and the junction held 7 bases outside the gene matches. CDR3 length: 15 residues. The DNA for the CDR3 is TGCGCCAGCAGCTCCCAGGGGGCCATTGAAGAGACCCAGTACTTC. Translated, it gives CASSSQGAIEETQYF.

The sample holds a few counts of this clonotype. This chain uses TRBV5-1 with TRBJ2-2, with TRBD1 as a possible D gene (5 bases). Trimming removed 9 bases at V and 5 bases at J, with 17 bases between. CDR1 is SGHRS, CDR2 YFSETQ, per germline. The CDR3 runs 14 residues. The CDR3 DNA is TGCGCCACCTCCGGCCAGGGTGGGACCGGGGAGCTGTTTTTT. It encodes CATSGQGGTGELFF.

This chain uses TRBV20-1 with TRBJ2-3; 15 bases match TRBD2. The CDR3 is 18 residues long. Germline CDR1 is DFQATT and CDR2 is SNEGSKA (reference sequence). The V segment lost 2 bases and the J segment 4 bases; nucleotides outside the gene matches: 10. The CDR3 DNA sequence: TGCAGTGCTAGACGGACTAGCGGGGGGGCCTTTCGTCCAGATACGCAGTATTTT. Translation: CSARRTSGGAFRPDTQYF.

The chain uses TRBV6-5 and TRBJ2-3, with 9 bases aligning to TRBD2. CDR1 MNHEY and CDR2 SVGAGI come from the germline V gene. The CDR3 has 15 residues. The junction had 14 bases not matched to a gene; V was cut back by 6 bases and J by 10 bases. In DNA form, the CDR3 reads TGTGCCAGCAGGATAGCGGGGGCCGGGAGGGAATCGCAGTATTTT. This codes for CASRIAGAGRESQYF.

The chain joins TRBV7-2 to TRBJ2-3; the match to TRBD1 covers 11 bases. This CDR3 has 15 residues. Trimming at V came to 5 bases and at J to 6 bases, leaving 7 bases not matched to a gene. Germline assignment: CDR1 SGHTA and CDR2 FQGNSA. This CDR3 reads CASSVRTGGPDTQYF. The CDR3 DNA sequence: TGTGCCAGCAGCGTCAGGACAGGGGGCCCCGATACGCAGTATTTT.

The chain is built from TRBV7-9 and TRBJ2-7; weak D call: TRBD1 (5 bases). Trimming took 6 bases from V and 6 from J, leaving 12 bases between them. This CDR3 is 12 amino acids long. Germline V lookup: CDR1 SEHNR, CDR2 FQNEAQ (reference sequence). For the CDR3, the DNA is TGTGCCAGCAGTGACAGCCCCGCCGAGCAGTACTTC. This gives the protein CASSDSPAEQYF.

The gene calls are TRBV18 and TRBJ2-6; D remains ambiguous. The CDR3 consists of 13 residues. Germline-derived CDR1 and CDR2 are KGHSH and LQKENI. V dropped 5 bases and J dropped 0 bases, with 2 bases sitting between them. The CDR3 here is CASSISGANVLTF. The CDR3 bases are TGTGCCAGCTCAATCTCTGGGGCCAACGTCCTGACTTTC.

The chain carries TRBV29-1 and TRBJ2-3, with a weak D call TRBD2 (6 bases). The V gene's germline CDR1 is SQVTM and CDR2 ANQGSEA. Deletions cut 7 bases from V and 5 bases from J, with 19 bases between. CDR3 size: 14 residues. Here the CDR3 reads CSARIGGGGDTQYF. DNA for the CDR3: TGCAGCGCCCGGATAGGTGGGGGAGGAGATACGCAGTATTTT.